The next 3 T cell receptor beta chains were all read from a single sample in a study of blood T cell repertoires in COVID-19. Sequenced by immunoSEQ multiplex PCR; TCRdb stores in-frame clones only, minus some. The sample lists 200,000 to 300,000 clones; approximately 80% were seen once. Specimen: peripheral blood. The receptor source for this set is a man between 35 and 55 years old who had recovered from COVID-19.

The V and J genes are TRBV2 and TRBJ2-5; TRBD1 matches 8 bases. Germline V lookup: CDR1 SNHLY, CDR2 FYNNEI. The V gene end was trimmed by 8 bases and the J gene end by 5 bases; junction bases not matched to a gene: 4. The CDR3 loop spans 12 amino acids. CDR3 nucleotide sequence: TGTGCCAGCCAGGGGGCTGGTGAGACCCAGTACTTC. Translating it yields CASQGAGETQYF. The full variable domain, rest sourced from reference TRBV2 and TRBJ2-5, is EPEVTQTPSHQVTQMGQEVILRCVPISNHLYFYWYRQILGQKVEFLVSFYNNEISEKSEIFDDQFSVERPDGSNFTLKIRSTKLEDSAMYFCASQGAGETQYFGPGTRLLVL.

The chain has TRBV7-2 and TRBJ1-3; possible D gene TRBD1, 6 bases. The germline V and J ends were trimmed by 1 base and 4 bases, with 11 bases remaining between them. Germline CDR1 is SGHTA and CDR2 is FQGNSA. The CDR3 sequence is 15 residues long. The CDR3, as DNA: TGTGCCAGCAGCTTAGATTCAGGGACAGGAAACACCATATATTTT. Residues: CASSLDSGTGNTIYF.

This clone has more than one count but fewer than ten. The chain links TRBV7-9 to TRBJ2-7; possibly TRBD2 for D (5 bases). This CDR3 is built from 15 residues. Per germline, CDR1 SEHNR and CDR2 FQNEAQ (reference sequence). V was cut by 5 bases and J by 1 base, with 15 bases left in between. Here the CDR3 DNA reads TGTGCCAGCAGCCCCGACACACGAGGGTCCTACGAGCAGTACTTC. Protein sequence: CASSPDTRGSYEQYF.